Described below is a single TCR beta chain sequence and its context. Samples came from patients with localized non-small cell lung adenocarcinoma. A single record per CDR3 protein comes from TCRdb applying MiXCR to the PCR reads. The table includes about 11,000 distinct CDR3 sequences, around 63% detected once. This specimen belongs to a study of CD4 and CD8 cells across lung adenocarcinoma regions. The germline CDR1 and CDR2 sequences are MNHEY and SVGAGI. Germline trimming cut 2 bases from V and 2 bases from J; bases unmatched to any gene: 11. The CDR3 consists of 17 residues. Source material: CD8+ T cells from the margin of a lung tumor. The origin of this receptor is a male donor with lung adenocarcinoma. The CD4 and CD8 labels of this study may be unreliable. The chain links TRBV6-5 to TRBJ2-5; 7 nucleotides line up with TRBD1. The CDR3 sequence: CASSYQGGTAKQETQYF. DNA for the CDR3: TGTGCCAGCAGTTACCAAGGTGGGACAGCAAAACAAGAGACCCAGTACTTC.